The 2 T cell receptor beta chains presented below share a single source sample, sequenced in a study of OX40 agonist ivuxolimab in advanced cancers. Data came from immunoSEQ multiplex PCR; TCRdb stores just in-frame clones and leaves some out. The table has roughly 46,000 clones, about 91% seen once. Sequenced material: CD4+ or CD8+ T cells sorted from blood, taken in a trial of the OX40 agonist ivuxolimab. Receptor source: an adult with an advanced solid tumor such as melanoma, head and neck, liver or kidney cancer.

The chain combines TRBV27 with TRBJ2-2, with TRBD1 as a possible D gene (5 bases). This CDR3 spans 15 amino acids. Trimming pared 4 bases from V and 9 bases from J, leaving 18 bases between. The germline V gene has CDR1 MNHEY and CDR2 SMNVEV (reference sequence). The CDR3 loop is CASSSPSDRVWELFF. The CDR3, as DNA: TGTGCCAGCAGTTCCCCCTCAGACAGAGTTTGGGAGCTGTTTTTT.

V is TRBV9 and J is TRBJ2-7; TRBD1 or TRBD2 may be the D gene (5 bases each). Trimming cost V 4 bases and J 1 base, with 12 bases left between them. Germline lookup yields CDR1 SGDLS and CDR2 YYNGEE. CDR3 size: 14 residues. CDR3 sequence: CASSPGRESYEQYF. CDR3 in DNA: TGTGCCAGCAGCCCGGGACGGGAATCCTACGAGCAGTACTTC. Combining the CDR3 with reference TRBV9 and TRBJ2-7 gives the whole variable domain DSGVTQTPKHLITATGQRVTLRCSPRSGDLSVYWYQQSLDQGLQFLIQYYNGEERAKGNILERFSAQQFPDLHSELNLSSLELGDSALYFCASSPGRESYEQYFGPGTRLTVT.